This is a list of T cell receptor beta chains from one sample in a study of early T cells in non-severe SARS-CoV-2 infection. TCRdb processed the 5' RACE reads anew with MiXCR; each CDR3 protein has one entry. The sample comprises around 86,000 distinct CDR3 sequences, roughly 14% of which are singletons, and 0.45% to 0.75% rests with the top ten. Specimen: whole blood. Every receptor here comes from an adult who was a healthcare worker with PCR-confirmed SARS-CoV-2 infection or an uninfected control (not recorded which). Each CDR3 is given with its conserved first and last residue. Fields, in order: D gene, J gene, clone size, V gene, CDR3 DNA, CDR3 protein. The D gene is left open where the match is weak. Size is stated for part of the rows, as once, few or many counts, or as a class when the clone is expanded.

NA | TRBJ2-3 | NA | TRBV2 | TGTGCCAGCACTCAAGGGGCTTTGACAGATACGCAGTATTTT | CASTQGALTDTQYF
NA | TRBJ1-1 | NA | TRBV12-3/TRBV12-4 | TGTGCCAGCAGTTTACTCCCGGGACAGAACACTGAAGCTTTCTTT | CASSLLPGQNTEAFF
TRBD1 | TRBJ2-3 | few | TRBV7-2 | TGTGCCAGCAGCTGGCAGGGGGTTGGCACAGATACGCAGTATTTT | CASSWQGVGTDTQYF
TRBD1 | TRBJ1-6 | few | TRBV7-2 | TGTGCCAGCAGCCGGGACAGTCCAGTAGGCTATTCACCCCTCCACTTT | CASSRDSPVGYSPLHF
NA | TRBJ2-3 | NA | TRBV5-1 | TGCGCCAGCAGCGGGGAATCCGGAGATACGCAGTATTTT | CASSGESGDTQYF
NA | TRBJ2-3 | NA | TRBV6-2/TRBV6-3 | TGTGCCAGCAGTTACTTTGGGGGAACAGATACGCAGTATTTT | CASSYFGGTDTQYF
NA | TRBJ2-3 | NA | TRBV10-3 | TGTGCCATCAGTGAGTCTCAGAGCACAGATACGCAGTATTTT | CAISESQSTDTQYF
NA | TRBJ2-3 | few | TRBV18 | TGTGCCAGCTCACCACAAGAGGCTCCCAGCACAGATACGCAGTATTTT | CASSPQEAPSTDTQYF
NA | TRBJ1-6 | many | TRBV6-6 | TGTGCCAGCAGTTACTCGACCAGGAGTGGCTATAATTCACCCCTCCACTTT | CASSYSTRSGYNSPLHF
TRBD1 | TRBJ1-5 | NA | TRBV7-9 | TGTGCCAGCAGCTTAGCGGGACAGGGTAAAAATCAGCCCCAGCATTTT | CASSLAGQGKNQPQHF
NA | TRBJ1-2 | many | TRBV7-8 | TGTGCCAGCAGCCCCAATTTTAGGCGGCCCACTAACTATGGCTACACCTTC | CASSPNFRRPTNYGYTF
TRBD1 | TRBJ1-5 | NA | TRBV6-2/TRBV6-3 | TGTGCCAGCAGGAAAGACAGGGTCGCGGATCAGCCCCAGCATTTT | CASRKDRVADQPQHF
NA | TRBJ1-2 | NA | TRBV20-1 | TGCAGTGCTAGTTCCCAGGGATCTAACTATGGCTACACCTTC | CSASSQGSNYGYTF
NA | TRBJ1-1 | NA | TRBV7-3 | TGTGCCAGCAGCTTAGACATGATGAACACTGAAGCTTTCTTT | CASSLDMMNTEAFF
NA | TRBJ1-6 | NA | TRBV15 | TGTGCCACCAGCAGCTACAGGGTGAGGGATTCACCCCTCCACTTT | CATSSYRVRDSPLHF
TRBD1 | TRBJ1-1 | few | TRBV12-3/TRBV12-4 | TGTGCCAGCAGTCTAAAAGGGACAGGGCCTGAAGCTTTCTTT | CASSLKGTGPEAFF
TRBD1 | TRBJ1-5 | few | TRBV7-3 | TGTGCCAGCAGCTCATGGGACAGTAGCAATCAGCCCCAGCATTTT | CASSSWDSSNQPQHF
NA | TRBJ2-3 | NA | TRBV5-1 | TGCGCCAGCAGTGAGGGCAGTTCACTAGGCACAGATACGCAGTATTTT | CASSEGSSLGTDTQYF
NA | TRBJ1-2 | NA | TRBV10-3 | TGTGCCATCAGTGATGCTTTAGGGCCAATTGATGGCTACACCTTC | CAISDALGPIDGYTF
NA | TRBJ2-6 | few | TRBV7-9 | TGTGCCAGCCGGGGGGCGGGACAAAGCTCTGGGGCCAACGTCCTGACTTTC | CASRGAGQSSGANVLTF
NA | TRBJ2-3 | NA | TRBV6-1 | TGTGCCAGCAGTGAAACTAGCAGCACAGATACGCAGTATTTT | CASSETSSTDTQYF
NA | TRBJ2-1 | NA | TRBV12-3/TRBV12-4 | TGTGCCAGCAGTTCAGGGGGGGTCCCCTCCTACAATGAGCAGTTCTTC | CASSSGGVPSYNEQFF
NA | TRBJ2-3 | NA | TRBV2 | TGTGCCAGCAGCTTTACTATCACAGATACGCAGTATTTT | CASSFTITDTQYF
NA | TRBJ2-6 | NA | TRBV12-2 | TGTGCAAGTCGATCATCGAGGGCTGGGGCCAACGTCCTGACTTTC | CASRSSRAGANVLTF
NA | TRBJ2-3 | few | TRBV6-5 | TGTGCCAGCAGTTACCACCGACCCCCTTCTATAGATACGCAGTATTTT | CASSYHRPPSIDTQYF
TRBD1 | TRBJ2-1 | NA | TRBV12-3/TRBV12-4 | TGTGCCAGCAGTTTCGTACAGGGGACCTACAATGAGCAGTTCTTC | CASSFVQGTYNEQFF
NA | TRBJ1-6 | few | TRBV18 | TGTGCCAGCTCACCACGCGGGGGTAATAATTCACCCCTCCACTTT | CASSPRGGNNSPLHF